This T cell receptor beta chain was obtained from a study of PD-1 blockade in classical Hodgkin lymphoma (TCRdb year 2020). The study in broad terms: Nivolumab dosing was 3 mg/kg intravenously every 2 weeks, continuing until either disease progression or unacceptable toxicity. To define a peripheral blood immune signature of response to PD-1 blockade in classical Hodgkin lymphoma, the study combined TCR beta sequencing with CyTOF.

The Qiagen DNeasy kit was used to extract genomic DNA both from unsorted PBMCs and from the negatively selected CD4+ and CD8+ fractions. Using primers that anneal to V and J segments, immunoSEQ multiplex PCR amplified the TCR beta CDR3 regions. A synthetic immune receptor repertoire was used to minimize amplification bias, and any residual bias was removed computationally once sequencing was done. Turning to the authors' computational methods: Custom Python scripts were used to quantify repertoire diversity as the Shannon entropy index. Unsorted, CD4+ and CD8+ repertoires were analyzed separately, except in combined analyses where CD4+ and CD8+ sequences were merged in silico. Clonal expansion was defined as a frequency increase of at least 2-fold after treatment compared with C1D1, and clones undetected at baseline were assigned a pseudocount of 0.5. Singleton clones were defined as clones with 0 or 1 copy at C1D1, and non-singleton clones were defined as clones with 2 or more copies. By matching protein sequences in sorted samples from the same patient, clones expanded in unsorted samples were annotated as CD4+, CD8+ or unknown. Wilcoxon tests on paired samples were used to test diversity changes from C1D1 to C4D1. The source is immuneACCESS, and TCRdb retained only in-frame sequences with V and J called. Part of the clones is not carried over; for the studies checked, unresolved V genes explain less than half of this, and the remainder is unexplained. V, J and clone size reflect that table, while D and trimming were determined from the DNA. The sample has roughly 60,000 clones on record, roughly 92% of them singletons. The biggest ten clones account for around 8% of the sample.

General conclusions and limits of the study: Lower diversity was seen in patients whose nivolumab began less than 1 year after ASCT, and these patients were left out of later analyses so that immune reconstitution would not confound the results. By C4D1, a significant rise was seen in CD4+ TCR diversity but not in CD8+ TCR diversity (p=0.0027 vs p=0.16), and the rise was most apparent among complete responders (p=0.02). Among trial patients, those achieving complete response had baseline diversity similar to that of newly diagnosed patients, while diversity was significantly lower in partial responders and progressors. Baseline TCR diversity was reported as lower in newly diagnosed patients than in healthy donors, and lower still in relapsed/refractory patients. Only a single clinical trial cohort was studied, and what caused the repertoire differences, possibly disease activity or prior therapy, remained undefined.

CDR1 and CDR2 are read off the germline V gene (reference sequence) as SGHKS and YYEKEE. Inclusive of the bounding cysteine and phenylalanine, the CDR3 is 15 residues long. The only DNA kept is the CDR3, 45 bases in frame from the first base. Trimming removed 1 base from V and 8 bases from J, leaving 13 bases between the germline ends. This sample's time point label indicates: cycle 4 day 1 (C4D1), after more than five weeks of nivolumab. Every trial patient had relapsed after autologous stem cell transplantation, and cohorts A, B and C differed in prior brentuximab vedotin exposure. The trial cohort included 55 to 65 patients with relapsed/refractory classical Hodgkin lymphoma, and each patient had a best overall response of complete response, partial response or progressive disease. In the multi-cohort phase II CheckMate 205 trial, trial patients received single-agent nivolumab. Best overall response was determined by an independent review committee according to the 2007 International Working Group response criteria. Trial PBMCs were obtained immediately prior to nivolumab initiation (C1D1) and on therapy at cycle 2 day 1 and cycle 4 day 1. Peripheral blood was collected in 8 mL Vacutainer Cell Preparation Tubes, from which PBMCs were isolated by centrifugation and then cryopreserved.

With respect to this clone: No antigen is known for it. No base quality values were provided; no much bigger clone lies one nucleotide off.

The chain couples TRBV5-5 to TRBJ1-6; a tentative D call is TRBD1 (6 bases match). The source was peripheral blood mononuclear cells (PBMCs), collected before the fourth cycle of nivolumab. The clonotype originates from a human donor with classical Hodgkin lymphoma. The CDR3 region reads CASSLYSGEDSPLHF. DNA sequence: TGTGCCAGCAGCTTGTATTCAGGGGAGGATTCACCCCTCCACTTT.